The 11 T cell receptor beta chains in this list originate from one sample, sequenced in a study of T-cell memory formation after mild COVID-19 (dated by TCRdb to 2020 to 2022). The receptor library was made with 5' RACE. Sequencing instrument: Illumina NovaSeq 6000. TCRdb redid the processing of the public reads, applying fastp at Q25 and MiXCR, and retained in-frame beta chains. When rows share a CDR3 protein, they turn into one entry using the most common DNA and genes. This sample has approximately 260,000 distinct CDR3 sequences in its table, and roughly 16% of those were observed once. The ten largest account for roughly 20% of the sample. Sequencing was carried out using PBMCs or a T cell subset sorted from them (not recorded which). These receptors all come from a young man who had mild COVID-19 (a few samples of this study predate the infection). The sample titles of this study are shuffled in the database, so cell type and time point are left out; the donor was told from shared clones.

This clonotype has a handful of counts. The chain is built from TRBV7-6 and TRBJ2-3, with TRBD2 identical over 8 bases. V lost 10 bases, J lost 4 bases, and 7 bases stayed unmatched. This CDR3 is built from 13 residues. Germline V gene sequence: CDR1 SGHVS, CDR2 FNYEAQ. The CDR3 DNA follows: TGTGCCACCCGGGGGGGGCCGGCAGATACGCAGTATTTT. Translated, it gives CATRGGPADTQYF.

This chain links TRBV29-1 with TRBJ2-5; the D gene is possibly TRBD1 (7 bases). Trimming removed 4 bases at V and 5 bases at J, with 17 bases between. The CDR3 totals 14 residues. From germline, CDR1 is SQVTM and CDR2 ANQGSEA. CDR3: CSVVWRGQWETQYF. In nucleotides, the CDR3 is TGCAGCGTTGTATGGAGGGGGCAGTGGGAGACCCAGTACTTC.

This clonotype was seen a few times. The chain uses TRBV3-1 and TRBJ2-7; 8 nucleotides agree with TRBD2. This CDR3 has 14 amino acids. The J segment lost 6 bases and the V segment lost 4 bases, leaving 8 bases of the junction unmatched. Looked up from germline, CDR1 is LGHDT and CDR2 is YNNKEL (reference sequence). The CDR3 DNA sequence: TGTGCCAGCAGCCCCCATCGGGGGGGAGGCGAGCAGTACGTC. It encodes CASSPHRGGGEQYV.

Ten or more counts support this clonotype. CDR3 amino acids: CASSLAFGLAGNEQFF. The CDR3 coding sequence is TGCGCCAGCAGCTTGGCCTTTGGACTAGCGGGGAATGAGCAGTTCTTC. J is TRBJ2-1 and V is TRBV5-1; 12 bases fit TRBD2. The CDR3 runs to 16 residues. Germline CDR1 is SGHRS and CDR2 is YFSETQ. The junction had 5 bases not matched to a gene; V was cut back by 0 bases and J by 7 bases.

The gene calls are TRBV4-3 and TRBJ2-5; D unresolved. The germline V gene encodes CDR1 LGHNA and CDR2 YSLEER. The V gene lost 1 base and the J gene lost 5 bases, with 8 bases spanning the gap. The CDR3 consists of 13 residues. The CDR3 nucleotides are TGCGCCAGCAGCCAAGGTGCTTCGGAGACCCAGTACTTC. It is translated as CASSQGASETQYF.

The V and J genes are TRBV10-3 and TRBJ1-2; TRBD1 might be the D (6 bases). The CDR3 totals 12 residues. Germline CDR1 and CDR2: ENHRY and SYGVKD. V lost 10 bases and J lost 5, with 14 bases in between. CDR3 protein: CATAGTLYGYTF. The CDR3 DNA reads as TGTGCCACCGCCGGGACACTTTATGGCTACACCTTC.

This clonotype was detected ten times or more. The chain employs TRBV7-9 and TRBJ2-5; 7 positions agree with TRBD1. Germline lookup yields CDR1 SEHNR and CDR2 FQNEAQ (reference sequence). The CDR3 runs 15 residues. With V trimmed by 1 base and J by 5 bases, 7 bases remained unmatched. This chain's CDR3 is CASSLGDRVAETQYF. The CDR3, as DNA: TGTGCCAGCAGCTTAGGAGACAGGGTCGCTGAGACCCAGTACTTC.

This clonotype was recorded once. The rearrangement uses TRBV11-1 and TRBJ1-2; D unresolved. Trimming stripped 6 bases from V and 7 bases from J, with 24 bases between. Looked up from germline, CDR1 is SGHAT and CDR2 is FQDESV (reference sequence). The CDR3 covers 16 residues. The CDR3 sequence: CASSPDRRASYGGYTF. The CDR3, as DNA: TGTGCCAGCAGTCCGGACCGTCGGGCCTCATACGGTGGCTACACCTTC.

The V and J genes are TRBV11-2 and TRBJ2-7, with D unresolved. Germline V CDR1 and CDR2: SGHAT, FQNNGV. Trimming removed 5 bases from V and 2 bases from J, with 16 bases in between. There are 15 residues in the CDR3. CDR3 protein: CASSPPADAPYEQYF. CDR3 DNA sequence: TGTGCCAGCAGCCCCCCGGCGGACGCTCCCTACGAGCAGTACTTC.

This clonotype was seen a handful of times. V is TRBV12-3 or TRBV12-4 and J is TRBJ1-1; no firm D call. This CDR3 contains 14 residues. V gave up 1 base and J gave up 11 bases, with 17 bases separating them. The CDR3 spells CASSLGGASSGAFF. CDR3 nucleotide sequence: TGTGCCAGCAGTTTAGGGGGAGCTTCTTCGGGGGCTTTCTTT.

This clonotype was seen a few times. The CDR3 coding sequence is TGTGCCAGCAGCCCTCAACTAACTGCGGGAGATGAAGCTTTCTTT. Translating gives CASSPQLTAGDEAFF. The gene calls are TRBV7-2 and TRBJ1-1; D gene uncertain. CDR3 length: 15 amino acids. V was cut by 5 bases and J by 7 bases, with 20 bases left in between. Germline V gene sequence: CDR1 SGHTA, CDR2 FQGNSA.